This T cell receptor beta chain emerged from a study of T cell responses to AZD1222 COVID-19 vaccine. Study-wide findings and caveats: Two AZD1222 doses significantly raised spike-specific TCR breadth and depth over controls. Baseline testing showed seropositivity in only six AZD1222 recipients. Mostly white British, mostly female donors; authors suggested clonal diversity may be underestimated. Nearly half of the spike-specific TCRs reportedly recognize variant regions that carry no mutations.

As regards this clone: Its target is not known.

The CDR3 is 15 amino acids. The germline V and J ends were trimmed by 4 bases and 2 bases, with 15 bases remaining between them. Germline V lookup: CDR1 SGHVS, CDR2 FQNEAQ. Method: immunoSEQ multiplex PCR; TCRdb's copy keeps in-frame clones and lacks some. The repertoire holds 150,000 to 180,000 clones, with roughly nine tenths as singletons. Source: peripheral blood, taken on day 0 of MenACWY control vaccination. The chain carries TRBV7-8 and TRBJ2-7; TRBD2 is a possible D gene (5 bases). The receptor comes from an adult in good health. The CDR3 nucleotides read TGTGCCAGCAGCTCCTTCGAGCGGAGGACCTACGAGCAGTACTTC. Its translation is CASSSFERRTYEQYF. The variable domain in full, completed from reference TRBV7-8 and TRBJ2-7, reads GAGVSQSPRYKVAKRGQDVALRCDPISGHVSLFWYQQALGQGPEFLTYFQNEAQLDKSGLPSDRFFAERPEGSVSTLKIQRTQQEDSAVYLCASSSFERRTYEQYFGPGTRLTVT.